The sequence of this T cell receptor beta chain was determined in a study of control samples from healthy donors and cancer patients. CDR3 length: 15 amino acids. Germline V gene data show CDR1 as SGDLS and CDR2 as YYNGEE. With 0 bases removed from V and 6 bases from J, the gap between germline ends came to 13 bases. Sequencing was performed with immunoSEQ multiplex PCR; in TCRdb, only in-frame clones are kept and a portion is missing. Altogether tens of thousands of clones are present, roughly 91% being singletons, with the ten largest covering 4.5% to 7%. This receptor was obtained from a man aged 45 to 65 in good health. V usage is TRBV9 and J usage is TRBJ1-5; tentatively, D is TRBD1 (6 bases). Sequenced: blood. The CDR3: CASSVGGGPGQPQHF. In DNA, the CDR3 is TGTGCCAGCAGCGTAGGTGGGGGGCCGGGTCAGCCCCAGCATTTT. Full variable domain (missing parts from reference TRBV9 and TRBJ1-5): DSGVTQTPKHLITATGQRVTLRCSPRSGDLSVYWYQQSLDQGLQFLIQYYNGEERAKGNILERFSAQQFPDLHSELNLSSLELGDSALYFCASSVGGGPGQPQHFGDGTRLSIL.